The clone carrying this TCR beta chain came up a few times. What it binds is unknown. V gave up 0 bases and J gave up 2 bases; unmatched junction bases: 5. Per the germline V gene, CDR1 is SNHLY and CDR2 is FYNNEI. The CDR3 is 16 residues long. The data are from a study of identical twins. Study findings and constraints: Modelling underestimated the level of out-of-frame TCR alpha sharing observed in monozygotic twins.

Every sampled donor was Caucasian and healthy. TCRdb reprocessed the 5' RACE reads with MiXCR, giving one entry per CDR3 protein. The profile shows some 460,000 distinct CDR3 sequences, over 12% of them singletons. This sample also appeared in a second study, on yellow fever vaccine responses in identical twins.

The TCR was taken from a woman younger than 35 in good health. V and J are TRBV2 and TRBJ2-3; 7 positions match TRBD2. Sequencing was performed on CD4+ T cells sorted from blood. This CDR3 reads CASSEAGGRDTDTQYF. CDR3 DNA sequence: TGTGCCAGCAGTGAAGCGGGAGGGCGAGACACAGATACGCAGTATTTT.